The rows below give T cell receptor beta chains drawn from one sample of a study of OX40 agonist ivuxolimab in advanced cancers. Clones were read by immunoSEQ multiplex PCR, and TCRdb kept only the in-frame ones, dropping some. The table records around 56,000 clones, 82% of them present only once. The sequences come from CD4+ or CD8+ T cells sorted from blood, collected in a trial of the OX40 agonist ivuxolimab. The source is an adult with an advanced solid tumor such as melanoma, head and neck, liver or kidney cancer. Each CDR3 is given with its conserved first and last residue. A D gene is named only where the DNA matches it firmly. Some rows have no size entry. The others give once, few or many, or a class for an expanded clone.

J gene: TRBJ2-5
clone size: .
V gene: TRBV7-6
D gene: TRBD2
CDR3 protein: CASSRPGTSGGARETQYF
CDR3 DNA: TGTGCCAGCAGCCGTCCCGGGACTAGCGGGGGGGCCAGAGAGACCCAGTACTTC

J gene: TRBJ1-3
clone size: few
V gene: TRBV11-2
D gene: TRBD1
CDR3 protein: CASRDRNSGNTIYF
CDR3 DNA: TGTGCCAGCAGGGACAGGAACTCTGGAAACACCATATATTTT

J gene: TRBJ2-3
clone size: .
V gene: TRBV7-1
D gene: TRBD1
CDR3 protein: CASSNRQGAADTQYF
CDR3 DNA: TGTGCCAGCAGCAACCGACAGGGGGCAGCAGATACGCAGTATTTT

J gene: TRBJ1-6
clone size: once
V gene: TRBV7-9
D gene: TRBD1
CDR3 protein: CASSSQGARNSPLHF
CDR3 DNA: TGTGCCAGCAGCTCCCAGGGGGCGCGAAATTCACCCCTCCACTTT

J gene: TRBJ1-4
clone size: .
V gene: TRBV11-3
D gene: .
CDR3 protein: CASSRVGATNEKLFF
CDR3 DNA: TGTGCCAGCAGCCGAGTGGGGGCAACTAATGAAAAACTGTTTTTT

J gene: TRBJ1-2
clone size: .
V gene: TRBV6-5
D gene: .
CDR3 protein: CASSYLGRGNGYTF
CDR3 DNA: TGTGCCAGCAGTTACCTCGGCAGGGGCAATGGCTACACCTTC

J gene: TRBJ1-6
clone size: once
V gene: TRBV4-3
D gene: .
CDR3 protein: CASSPTGSSSPLHF
CDR3 DNA: TGCGCCAGCAGCCCCACAGGGTCCTCTTCACCCCTCCACTTT

J gene: TRBJ1-6
clone size: .
V gene: TRBV7-2
D gene: .
CDR3 protein: CASSQQTSGVFSPLHF
CDR3 DNA: TGTGCCAGCAGCCAGCAGACTTCAGGGGTGTTTTCACCCCTCCACTTT

J gene: TRBJ2-7
clone size: .
V gene: TRBV4-2
D gene: .
CDR3 protein: CASSQDLDTSYEQYF
CDR3 DNA: TGTGCCAGCAGCCAAGATCTGGACACCTCCTACGAGCAGTACTTC

J gene: TRBJ2-2
clone size: .
V gene: TRBV7-9
D gene: .
CDR3 protein: CASSLAFEAETNTGELFF
CDR3 DNA: TGTGCCAGCAGCTTAGCGTTTGAGGCCGAGACGAACACCGGGGAGCTGTTTTTT

J gene: TRBJ2-5
clone size: .
V gene: TRBV11-3
D gene: .
CDR3 protein: CASSDGTRRQETQYF
CDR3 DNA: TGTGCCAGCAGCGACGGGACACGACGGCAAGAGACCCAGTACTTC

J gene: TRBJ1-2
clone size: .
V gene: TRBV6-5
D gene: TRBD1
CDR3 protein: CASSPKGAIGYTF
CDR3 DNA: TGTGCCAGCAGTCCCAAGGGGGCTATTGGCTACACCTTC

J gene: TRBJ2-7
clone size: .
V gene: TRBV19
D gene: .
CDR3 protein: CASSIQGNSYEQYF
CDR3 DNA: TGTGCCAGTAGTATACAGGGGAACTCCTACGAGCAGTACTTC

J gene: TRBJ1-6
clone size: .
V gene: TRBV2
D gene: .
CDR3 protein: CASTKLGTNSPLHF
CDR3 DNA: TGTGCCAGCACGAAGTTGGGAACTAATTCACCCCTCCACTTT

J gene: TRBJ2-3
clone size: .
V gene: TRBV9
D gene: .
CDR3 protein: CASSVARLGKTDTQYF
CDR3 DNA: TGTGCCAGCAGCGTAGCCAGACTTGGGAAAACAGATACGCAGTATTTT

J gene: TRBJ1-5
clone size: .
V gene: TRBV7-3
D gene: TRBD1
CDR3 protein: CASSFLDRGRKPQHF
CDR3 DNA: TGTGCCAGCAGCTTCTTGGACAGGGGGCGCAAGCCCCAGCATTTT

J gene: TRBJ2-3
clone size: .
V gene: TRBV5-6
D gene: .
CDR3 protein: CASAITGTDTQYF
CDR3 DNA: TGTGCCAGCGCGATCACGGGAACAGATACGCAGTATTTT

J gene: TRBJ1-1
clone size: .
V gene: TRBV7-2
D gene: .
CDR3 protein: CASSLRWGGAGAQSAFF
CDR3 DNA: TGTGCCAGCAGCTTAAGGTGGGGTGGGGCAGGGGCACAAAGTGCTTTCTTT

J gene: TRBJ1-5
clone size: .
V gene: TRBV18
D gene: .
CDR3 protein: CASSPQEGRNQPQHF
CDR3 DNA: TGTGCCAGCTCACCACAGGAGGGGAGGAATCAGCCCCAGCATTTT

J gene: TRBJ1-1
clone size: .
V gene: TRBV5-1
D gene: .
CDR3 protein: CASSSKKDGTNTEAFF
CDR3 DNA: TGCGCCAGCAGCTCAAAGAAAGACGGGACGAACACTGAAGCTTTCTTT

J gene: TRBJ1-4
clone size: few
V gene: TRBV27
D gene: TRBD1
CDR3 protein: CASSRGTVNEKLFF
CDR3 DNA: TGTGCCAGCAGTCGGGGGACAGTTAATGAAAAACTGTTTTTT

J gene: TRBJ2-7
clone size: .
V gene: TRBV11-2
D gene: .
CDR3 protein: CASSLTRGKGTYEQYF
CDR3 DNA: TGTGCCAGCAGCCTTACTAGGGGGAAAGGGACCTACGAGCAGTACTTC

J gene: TRBJ2-1
clone size: .
V gene: TRBV5-1
D gene: .
CDR3 protein: CASSLRLVSYNEQFF
CDR3 DNA: TGCGCCAGCAGCCTTAGACTAGTCTCCTACAATGAGCAGTTCTTC

J gene: TRBJ2-2
clone size: .
V gene: TRBV23-1
D gene: .
CDR3 protein: CASSQSIGGAPNTGELFF
CDR3 DNA: TGCGCCAGCAGTCAATCGATTGGGGGGGCGCCGAACACCGGGGAGCTGTTTTTT

J gene: TRBJ1-2
clone size: .
V gene: TRBV6-4
D gene: TRBD1
CDR3 protein: CASMRGQGNYGYTF
CDR3 DNA: TGTGCCAGCATGCGAGGACAGGGCAACTATGGCTACACCTTC

J gene: TRBJ2-1
clone size: once
V gene: TRBV7-3
D gene: TRBD2
CDR3 protein: CASSLTREPYNEQFF
CDR3 DNA: TGTGCCAGCAGCTTAACGCGGGAGCCCTACAATGAGCAGTTCTTC

J gene: TRBJ1-4
clone size: .
V gene: TRBV5-6
D gene: TRBD1
CDR3 protein: CASSLVTGTNEKLFF
CDR3 DNA: TGTGCCAGCAGCTTGGTGACAGGGACTAATGAAAAACTGTTTTTT

J gene: TRBJ2-7
clone size: .
V gene: TRBV28
D gene: TRBD2
CDR3 protein: CASSRLLAGGRPYEQYF
CDR3 DNA: TGTGCCAGCAGTCGACTCCTAGCGGGAGGTAGGCCCTACGAGCAGTACTTC

J gene: TRBJ2-2
clone size: .
V gene: TRBV29-1
D gene: .
CDR3 protein: CSVAYREARGAVF
CDR3 DNA: TGCAGCGTTGCCTACAGGGAGGCCCGGGGAGCTGTTTTT

J gene: TRBJ1-1
clone size: .
V gene: TRBV28
D gene: .
CDR3 protein: CAVQGNTEAFF
CDR3 DNA: TGTGCCGTACAGGGGAACACTGAAGCTTTCTTT

J gene: TRBJ2-3
clone size: .
V gene: TRBV19
D gene: TRBD2
CDR3 protein: CASSMGGTDTQYF
CDR3 DNA: TGTGCCAGTAGTATGGGGGGGACAGATACGCAGTATTTT

J gene: TRBJ2-7
clone size: .
V gene: TRBV7-2
D gene: TRBD1
CDR3 protein: CASSSLKGTGNEQYF
CDR3 DNA: TGTGCCAGCAGCTCACTTAAGGGGACAGGGAACGAGCAGTACTTC

J gene: TRBJ2-7
clone size: .
V gene: TRBV14
D gene: .
CDR3 protein: CASSPRYSYEQYF
CDR3 DNA: TGTGCCAGCAGCCCAAGGTACAGCTACGAGCAGTACTTC

J gene: TRBJ1-1
clone size: few
V gene: TRBV11-2
D gene: .
CDR3 protein: CASTPGQLNTEAFF
CDR3 DNA: TGTGCCAGCACCCCAGGGCAATTGAACACTGAAGCTTTCTTT

J gene: TRBJ2-1
clone size: .
V gene: TRBV7-2
D gene: TRBD2
CDR3 protein: CASSSEFGLAGGLAAFF
CDR3 DNA: TGTGCCAGCAGCTCTGAATTCGGACTAGCGGGAGGTTTAGCTGCCTTCTTC

J gene: TRBJ2-1
clone size: .
V gene: TRBV18
D gene: .
CDR3 protein: CASSPYEEQFF
CDR3 DNA: TGTGCCAGCTCTCCCTACGAAGAGCAGTTCTTC

J gene: TRBJ1-3
clone size: .
V gene: TRBV6-1
D gene: .
CDR3 protein: CASKDGGQGNTIYF
CDR3 DNA: TGTGCCAGCAAGGACGGGGGTCAAGGAAACACCATATATTTT

J gene: TRBJ2-7
clone size: once
V gene: TRBV6-1
D gene: .
CDR3 protein: CASLETYEQYF
CDR3 DNA: TGTGCCAGCCTCGAGACCTACGAGCAGTACTTC

J gene: TRBJ2-1
clone size: few
V gene: TRBV19
D gene: TRBD2
CDR3 protein: CASSSPGTSGRGEQFF
CDR3 DNA: TGTGCCAGTAGTTCGCCCGGGACTAGCGGGAGGGGGGAGCAGTTCTTC